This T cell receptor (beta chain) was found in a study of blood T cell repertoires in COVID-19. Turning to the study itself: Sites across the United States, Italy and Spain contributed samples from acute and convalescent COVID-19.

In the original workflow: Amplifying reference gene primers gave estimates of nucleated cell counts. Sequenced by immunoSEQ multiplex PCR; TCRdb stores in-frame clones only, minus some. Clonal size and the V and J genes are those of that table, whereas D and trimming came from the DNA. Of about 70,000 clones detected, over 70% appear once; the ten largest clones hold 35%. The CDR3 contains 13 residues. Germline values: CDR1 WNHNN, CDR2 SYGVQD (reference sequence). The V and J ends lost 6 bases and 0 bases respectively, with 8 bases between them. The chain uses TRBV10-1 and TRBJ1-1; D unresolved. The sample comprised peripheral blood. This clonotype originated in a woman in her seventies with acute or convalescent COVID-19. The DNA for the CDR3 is TGCGCCAGCAGGGAGGCGATGAACACTGAAGCTTTCTTT. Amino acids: CASREAMNTEAFF.